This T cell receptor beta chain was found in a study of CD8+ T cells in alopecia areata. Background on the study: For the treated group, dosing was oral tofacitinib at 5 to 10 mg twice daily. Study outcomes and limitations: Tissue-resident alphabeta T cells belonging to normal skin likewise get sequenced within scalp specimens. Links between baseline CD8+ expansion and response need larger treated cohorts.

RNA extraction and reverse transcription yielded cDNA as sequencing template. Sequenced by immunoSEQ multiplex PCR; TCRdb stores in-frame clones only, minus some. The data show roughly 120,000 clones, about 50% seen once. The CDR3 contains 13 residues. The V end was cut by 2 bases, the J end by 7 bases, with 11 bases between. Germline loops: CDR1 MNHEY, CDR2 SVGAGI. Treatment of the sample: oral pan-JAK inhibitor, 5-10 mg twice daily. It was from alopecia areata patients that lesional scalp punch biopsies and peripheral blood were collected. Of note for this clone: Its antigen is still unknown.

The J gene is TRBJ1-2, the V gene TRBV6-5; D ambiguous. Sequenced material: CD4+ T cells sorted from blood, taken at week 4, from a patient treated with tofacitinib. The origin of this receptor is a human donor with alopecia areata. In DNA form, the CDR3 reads TGTGCCAGCAGTTACGGCGGGGTCGGTGGCTACACCTTC. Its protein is CASSYGGVGGYTF.